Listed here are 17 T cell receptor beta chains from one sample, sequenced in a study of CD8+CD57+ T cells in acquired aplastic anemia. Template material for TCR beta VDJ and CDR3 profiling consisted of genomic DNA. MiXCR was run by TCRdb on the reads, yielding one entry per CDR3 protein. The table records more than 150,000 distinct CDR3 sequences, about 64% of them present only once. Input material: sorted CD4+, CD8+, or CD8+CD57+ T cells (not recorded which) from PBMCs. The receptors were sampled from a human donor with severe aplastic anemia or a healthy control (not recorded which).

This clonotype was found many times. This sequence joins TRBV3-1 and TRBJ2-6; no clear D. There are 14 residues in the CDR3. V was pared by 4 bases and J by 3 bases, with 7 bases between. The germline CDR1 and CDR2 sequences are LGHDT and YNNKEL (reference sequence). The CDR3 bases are TGTGCCAGCAGCCCACTAAGTGGGGCCAACGTCCTGACTTTC. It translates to CASSPLSGANVLTF.

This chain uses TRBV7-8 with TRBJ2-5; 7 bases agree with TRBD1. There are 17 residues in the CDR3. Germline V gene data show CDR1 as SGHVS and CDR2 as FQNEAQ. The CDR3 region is CAISASPGTAHNQPQYF. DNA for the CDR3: TGTGCAATATCAGCTTCCCCCGGGACAGCGCACAATCAGCCCCAGTACTTC.

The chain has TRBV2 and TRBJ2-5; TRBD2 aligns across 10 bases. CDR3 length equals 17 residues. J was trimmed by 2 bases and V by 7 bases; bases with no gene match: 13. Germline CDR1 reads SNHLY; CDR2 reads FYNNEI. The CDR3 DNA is TGTGCCAGCACCGACCGGCCCCGGACTAGCGGACAAGAGACCCAGTACTTC. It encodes CASTDRPRTSGQETQYF.

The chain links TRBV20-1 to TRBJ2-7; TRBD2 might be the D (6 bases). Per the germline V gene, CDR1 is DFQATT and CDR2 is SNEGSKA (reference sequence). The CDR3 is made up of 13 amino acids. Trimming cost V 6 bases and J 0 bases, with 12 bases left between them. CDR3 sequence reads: CSAAGHSSYEQYF. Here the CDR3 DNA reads TGCAGTGCAGCGGGCCACAGCTCCTACGAGCAGTACTTC.

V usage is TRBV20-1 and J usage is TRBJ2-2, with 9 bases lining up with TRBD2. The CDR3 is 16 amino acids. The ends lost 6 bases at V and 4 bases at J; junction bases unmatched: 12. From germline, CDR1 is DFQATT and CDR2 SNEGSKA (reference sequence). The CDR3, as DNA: TGCAGTGCAGCCTCGACTAGCGGCTCGGTCACCGGGGAGCTGTTTTTT. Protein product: CSAASTSGSVTGELFF.

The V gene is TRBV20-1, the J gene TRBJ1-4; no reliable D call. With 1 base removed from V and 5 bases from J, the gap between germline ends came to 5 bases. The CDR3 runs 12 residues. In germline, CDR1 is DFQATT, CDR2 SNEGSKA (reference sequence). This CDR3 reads CSARGGNEKLFF. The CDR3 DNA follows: TGCAGTGCTAGAGGAGGAAATGAAAAACTGTTTTTT.

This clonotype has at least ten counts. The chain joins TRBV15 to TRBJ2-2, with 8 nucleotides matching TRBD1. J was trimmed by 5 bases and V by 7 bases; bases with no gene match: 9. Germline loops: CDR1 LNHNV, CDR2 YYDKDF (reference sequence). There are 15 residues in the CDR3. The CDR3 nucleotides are TGTGCCACCACCGGACAGGGTGAGGGGACCGGGGAGCTGTTTTTT. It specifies CATTGQGEGTGELFF.

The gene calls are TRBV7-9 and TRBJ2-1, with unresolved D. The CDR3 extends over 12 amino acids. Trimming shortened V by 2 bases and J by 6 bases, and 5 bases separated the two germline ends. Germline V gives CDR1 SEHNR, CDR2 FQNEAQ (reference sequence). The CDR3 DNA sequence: TGTGCCAGCAGCTTAATAACCAATGAGCAGTTCTTC. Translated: CASSLITNEQFF.

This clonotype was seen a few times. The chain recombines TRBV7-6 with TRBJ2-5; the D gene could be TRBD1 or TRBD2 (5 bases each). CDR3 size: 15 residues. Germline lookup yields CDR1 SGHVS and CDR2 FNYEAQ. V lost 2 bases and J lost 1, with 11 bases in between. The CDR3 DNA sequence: TGTGCCAGCAGCTTATACCCCGGGGCCCAAGAGACCCAGTACTTC. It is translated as CASSLYPGAQETQYF. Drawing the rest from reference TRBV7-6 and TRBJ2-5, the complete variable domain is GAGVSQSPRYKVTKRGQDVALRCDPISGHVSLYWYRQALGQGPEFLTYFNYEAQQDKSGLPNDRFSAERPEGSISTLTIQRTEQRDSAMYRCASSLYPGAQETQYFGPGTRLLVL.

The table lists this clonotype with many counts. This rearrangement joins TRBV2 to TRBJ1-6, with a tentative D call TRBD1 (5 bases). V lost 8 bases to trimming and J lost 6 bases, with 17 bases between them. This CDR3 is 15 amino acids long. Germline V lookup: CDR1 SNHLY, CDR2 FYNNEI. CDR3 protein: CASAGPLDSNSPLHF. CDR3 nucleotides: TGTGCCAGCGCGGGACCTCTCGACAGTAATTCACCCCTCCACTTT.

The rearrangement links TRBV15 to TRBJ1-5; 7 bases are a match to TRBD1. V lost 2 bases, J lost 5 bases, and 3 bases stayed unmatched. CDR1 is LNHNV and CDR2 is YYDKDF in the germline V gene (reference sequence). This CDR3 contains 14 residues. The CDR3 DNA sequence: TGTGCCACCAGCAGATGGACAGGAGATCAGCCCCAGCATTTT. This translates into CATSRWTGDQPQHF.

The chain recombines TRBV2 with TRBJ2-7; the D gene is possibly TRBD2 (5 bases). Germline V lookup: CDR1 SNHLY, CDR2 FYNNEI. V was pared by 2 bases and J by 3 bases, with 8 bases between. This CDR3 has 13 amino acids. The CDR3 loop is CASSELEGYEQYF. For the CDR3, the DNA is TGTGCCAGCAGTGAATTAGAGGGCTACGAGCAGTACTTC.

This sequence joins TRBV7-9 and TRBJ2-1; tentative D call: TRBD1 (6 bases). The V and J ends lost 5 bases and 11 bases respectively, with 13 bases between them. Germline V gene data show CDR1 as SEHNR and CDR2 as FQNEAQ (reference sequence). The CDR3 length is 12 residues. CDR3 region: CASSPGQSKQFF. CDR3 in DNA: TGTGCCAGCAGCCCTGGACAGTCAAAGCAGTTCTTC.

The CDR3 sequence is CASSKGQAYEQYF. Here the CDR3 DNA reads TGTGCCAGCAGCAAAGGACAGGCCTACGAGCAGTACTTC. This rearrangement joins TRBV11-3 to TRBJ2-7, with TRBD1 matching over 7 bases. The V segment lost 5 bases and the J segment 2 bases; nucleotides outside the gene matches: 3. Germline V gene data show CDR1 as SGHNT and CDR2 as YENEEA. The CDR3 consists of 13 residues.

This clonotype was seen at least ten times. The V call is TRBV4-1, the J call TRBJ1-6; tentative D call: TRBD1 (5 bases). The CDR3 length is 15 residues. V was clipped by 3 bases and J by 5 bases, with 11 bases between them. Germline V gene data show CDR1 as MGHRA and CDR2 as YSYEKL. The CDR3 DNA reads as TGCGCCAGCAGCCAGGTGACAGTAGATAATTCACCCCTCCACTTT. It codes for CASSQVTVDNSPLHF.

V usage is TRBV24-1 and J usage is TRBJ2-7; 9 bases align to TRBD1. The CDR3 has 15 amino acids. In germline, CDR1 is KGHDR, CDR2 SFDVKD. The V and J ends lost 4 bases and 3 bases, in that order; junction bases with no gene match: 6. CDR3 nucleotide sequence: TGTGCCACCAGTGAGGGACAGGGAACTGTCTACGAGCAGTACTTC. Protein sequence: CATSEGQGTVYEQYF.

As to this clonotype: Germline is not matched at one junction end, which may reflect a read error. The DNA for the CDR3 is TGCGCCAGCAGCTTTTACAGGGAGGACACCGGGGAGCTGTTTTTT. This gives the protein CASSFYREDTGELFF. The chain is built from TRBV7-6 and TRBJ2-2; D may correspond to TRBD1 or TRBD2 (6 bases each). There are 15 residues in the CDR3. Germline V gives CDR1 SGHVS, CDR2 FNYEAQ.